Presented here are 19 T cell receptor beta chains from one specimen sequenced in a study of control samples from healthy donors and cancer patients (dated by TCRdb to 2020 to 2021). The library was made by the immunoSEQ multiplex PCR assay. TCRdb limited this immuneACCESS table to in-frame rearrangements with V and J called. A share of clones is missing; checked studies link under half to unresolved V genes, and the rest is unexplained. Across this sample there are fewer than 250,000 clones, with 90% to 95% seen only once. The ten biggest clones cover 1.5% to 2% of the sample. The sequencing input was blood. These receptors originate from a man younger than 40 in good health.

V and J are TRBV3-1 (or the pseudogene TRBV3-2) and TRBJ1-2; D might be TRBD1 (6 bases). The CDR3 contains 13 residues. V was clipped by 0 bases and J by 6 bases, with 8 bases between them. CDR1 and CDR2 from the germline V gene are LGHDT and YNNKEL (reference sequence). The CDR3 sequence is CASSQEQGNGYTF. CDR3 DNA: TGTGCCAGCAGCCAAGAGCAGGGGAATGGCTACACCTTC.

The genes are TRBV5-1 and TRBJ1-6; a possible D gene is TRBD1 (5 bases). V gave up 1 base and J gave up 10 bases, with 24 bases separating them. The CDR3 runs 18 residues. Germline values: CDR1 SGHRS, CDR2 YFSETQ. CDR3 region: CASSLLSSTVPARSPLHF. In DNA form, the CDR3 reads TGCGCCAGCAGCTTGCTCTCATCGACAGTTCCGGCGAGATCACCCCTCCACTTT.

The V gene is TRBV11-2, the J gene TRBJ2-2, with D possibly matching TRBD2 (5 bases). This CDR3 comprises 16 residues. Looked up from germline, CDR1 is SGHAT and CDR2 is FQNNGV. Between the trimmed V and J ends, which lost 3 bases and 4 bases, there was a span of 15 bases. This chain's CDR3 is CASSLRTVGGTGELFF. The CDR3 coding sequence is TGTGCCAGCAGCTTGAGAACAGTCGGAGGCACCGGGGAGCTGTTTTTT.

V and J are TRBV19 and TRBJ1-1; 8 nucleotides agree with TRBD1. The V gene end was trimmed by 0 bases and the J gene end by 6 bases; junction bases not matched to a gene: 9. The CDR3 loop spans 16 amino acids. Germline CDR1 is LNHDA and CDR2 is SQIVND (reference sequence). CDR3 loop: CASSIEGTGAVSEAFF. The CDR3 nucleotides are TGTGCCAGTAGTATAGAGGGGACAGGTGCGGTGTCTGAAGCTTTCTTT.

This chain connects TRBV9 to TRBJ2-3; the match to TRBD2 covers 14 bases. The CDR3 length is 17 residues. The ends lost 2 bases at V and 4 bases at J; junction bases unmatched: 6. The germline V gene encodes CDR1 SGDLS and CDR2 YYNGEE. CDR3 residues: CASSVTSGGARADTQYF. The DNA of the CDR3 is TGTGCCAGCAGCGTGACTAGCGGGGGGGCCAGGGCAGATACGCAGTATTTT.

The CDR3 spells CASSSGTGTGELFF. CDR3 bases: TGTGCCAGCAGCTCGGGGACAGGGACCGGGGAGCTGTTTTTT. V and J are TRBV7-9 and TRBJ2-2; 9 bases agree with TRBD1. This CDR3 has 14 residues. The V segment lost 4 bases and the J segment 5 bases; nucleotides outside the gene matches: 2. Germline loops: CDR1 SEHNR, CDR2 FQNEAQ (reference sequence).

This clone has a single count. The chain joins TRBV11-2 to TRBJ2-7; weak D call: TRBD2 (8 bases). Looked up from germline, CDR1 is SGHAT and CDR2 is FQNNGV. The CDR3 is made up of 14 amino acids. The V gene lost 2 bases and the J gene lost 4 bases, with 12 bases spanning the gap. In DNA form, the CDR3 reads TGTGCCAGCAGCTTACGGGAGGGGGCGTACGAGCAGTACTTC. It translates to CASSLREGAYEQYF. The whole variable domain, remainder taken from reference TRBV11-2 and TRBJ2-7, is EAGVAQSPRYKIIEKRQSVAFWCNPISGHATLYWYQQILGQGPKLLIQFQNNGVVDDSQLPKDRFSAERLKGVDSTLKIQPAKLEDSAVYLCASSLREGAYEQYFGPGTRLTVT.

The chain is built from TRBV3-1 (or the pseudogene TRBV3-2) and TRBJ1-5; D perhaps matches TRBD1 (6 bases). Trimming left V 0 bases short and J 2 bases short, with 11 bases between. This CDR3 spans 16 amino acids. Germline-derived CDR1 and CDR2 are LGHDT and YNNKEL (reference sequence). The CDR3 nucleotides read TGTGCCAGCAGCCAAGATTCAGGGGTGGGCAATCAGCCCCAGCATTTT. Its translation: CASSQDSGVGNQPQHF.

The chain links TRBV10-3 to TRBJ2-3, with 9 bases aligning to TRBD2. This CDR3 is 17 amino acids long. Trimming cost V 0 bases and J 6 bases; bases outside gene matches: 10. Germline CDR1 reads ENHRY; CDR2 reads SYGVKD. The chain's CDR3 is CAISESKTSGRFDTQYF. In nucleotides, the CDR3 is TGTGCCATCAGTGAGTCGAAAACTAGCGGGCGATTTGATACGCAGTATTTT.

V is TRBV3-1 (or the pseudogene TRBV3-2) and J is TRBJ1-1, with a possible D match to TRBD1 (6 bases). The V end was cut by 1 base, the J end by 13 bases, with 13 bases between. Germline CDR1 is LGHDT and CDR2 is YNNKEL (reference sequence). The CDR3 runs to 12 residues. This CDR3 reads CASSQGGGGVFF. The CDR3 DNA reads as TGTGCCAGCAGCCAAGGAGGGGGTGGGGTTTTCTTT.

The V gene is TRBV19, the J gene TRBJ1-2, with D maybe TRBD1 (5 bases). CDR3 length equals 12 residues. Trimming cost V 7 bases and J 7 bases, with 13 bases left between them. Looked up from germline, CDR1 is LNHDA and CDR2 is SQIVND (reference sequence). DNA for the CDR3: TGTGCCAGTACCTCAGGGATGGGTGGCTACACCTTC. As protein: CASTSGMGGYTF.

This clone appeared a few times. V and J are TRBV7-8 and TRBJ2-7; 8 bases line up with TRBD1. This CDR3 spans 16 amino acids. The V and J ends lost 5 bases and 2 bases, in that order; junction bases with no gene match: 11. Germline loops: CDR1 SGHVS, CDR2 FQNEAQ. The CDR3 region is CASSPPLRTGPYEQYF. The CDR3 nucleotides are TGTGCCAGCAGCCCACCCCTTAGGACAGGGCCCTACGAGCAGTACTTC.

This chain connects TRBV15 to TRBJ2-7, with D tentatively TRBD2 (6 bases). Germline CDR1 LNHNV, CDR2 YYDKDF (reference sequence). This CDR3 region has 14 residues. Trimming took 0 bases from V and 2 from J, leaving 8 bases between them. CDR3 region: CATSREGLTYEQYF. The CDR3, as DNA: TGTGCCACCAGCAGAGAGGGACTTACCTACGAGCAGTACTTC.

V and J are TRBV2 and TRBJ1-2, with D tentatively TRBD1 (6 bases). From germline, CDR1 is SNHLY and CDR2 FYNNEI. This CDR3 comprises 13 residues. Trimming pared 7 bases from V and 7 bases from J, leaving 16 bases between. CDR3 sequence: CASTDRPASGYTF. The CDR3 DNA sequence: TGTGCCAGCACCGACAGGCCGGCAAGTGGCTACACCTTC.

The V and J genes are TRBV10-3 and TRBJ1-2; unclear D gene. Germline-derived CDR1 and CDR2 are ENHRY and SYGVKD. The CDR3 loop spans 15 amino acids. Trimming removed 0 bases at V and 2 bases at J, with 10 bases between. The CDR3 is CAISESSRKNYGYTF. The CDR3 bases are TGTGCCATCAGTGAGTCCAGCAGGAAGAACTATGGCTACACCTTC.

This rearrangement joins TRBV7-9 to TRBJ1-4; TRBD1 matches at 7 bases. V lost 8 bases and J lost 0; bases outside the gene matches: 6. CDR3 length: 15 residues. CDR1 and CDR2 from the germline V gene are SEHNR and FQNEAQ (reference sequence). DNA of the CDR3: TGTGCCAGCGGAATCGGGACAGCAACTAATGAAAAACTGTTTTTT. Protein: CASGIGTATNEKLFF.

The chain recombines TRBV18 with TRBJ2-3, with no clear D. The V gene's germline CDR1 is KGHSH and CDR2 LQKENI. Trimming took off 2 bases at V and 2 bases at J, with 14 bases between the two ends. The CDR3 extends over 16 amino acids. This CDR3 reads CASSPIGQGTTDTQYF. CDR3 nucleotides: TGTGCCAGCTCACCAATCGGCCAAGGTACCACAGATACGCAGTATTTT.

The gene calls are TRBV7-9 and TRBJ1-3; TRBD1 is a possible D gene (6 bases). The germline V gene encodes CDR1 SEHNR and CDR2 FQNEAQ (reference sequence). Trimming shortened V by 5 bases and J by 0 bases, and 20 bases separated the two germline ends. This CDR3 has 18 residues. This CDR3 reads CASSQLAGQPYSGNTIYF. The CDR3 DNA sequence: TGTGCCAGCAGCCAACTCGCAGGACAGCCATACTCTGGAAACACCATATATTTT.

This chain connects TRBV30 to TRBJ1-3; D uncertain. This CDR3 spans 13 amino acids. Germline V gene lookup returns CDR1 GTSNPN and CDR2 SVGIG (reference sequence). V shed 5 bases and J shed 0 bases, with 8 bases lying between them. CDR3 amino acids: CAWGRSSGNTIYF. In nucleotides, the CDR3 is TGTGCCTGGGGCAGGAGCTCTGGAAACACCATATATTTT.